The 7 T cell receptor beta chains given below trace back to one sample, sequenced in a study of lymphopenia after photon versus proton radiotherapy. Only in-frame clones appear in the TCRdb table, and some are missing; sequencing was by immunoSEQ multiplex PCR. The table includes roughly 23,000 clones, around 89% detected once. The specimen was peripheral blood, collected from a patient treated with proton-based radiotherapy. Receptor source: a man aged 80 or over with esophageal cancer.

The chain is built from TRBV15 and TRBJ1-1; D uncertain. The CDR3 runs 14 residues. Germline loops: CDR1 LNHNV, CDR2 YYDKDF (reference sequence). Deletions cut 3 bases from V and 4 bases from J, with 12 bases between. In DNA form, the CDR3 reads TGTGCCACCAGCAGGGAGGGCTGGACCACTGAAGCTTTCTTT. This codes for CATSREGWTTEAFF.

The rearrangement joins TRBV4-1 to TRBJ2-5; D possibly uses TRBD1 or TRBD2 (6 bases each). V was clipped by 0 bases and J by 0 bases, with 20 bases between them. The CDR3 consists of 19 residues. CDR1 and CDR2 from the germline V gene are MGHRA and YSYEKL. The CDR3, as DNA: TGCGCCAGCAGCCAAGATCGTGCGACAGGAGGGATGTACCAAGAGACCCAGTACTTC. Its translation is CASSQDRATGGMYQETQYF.

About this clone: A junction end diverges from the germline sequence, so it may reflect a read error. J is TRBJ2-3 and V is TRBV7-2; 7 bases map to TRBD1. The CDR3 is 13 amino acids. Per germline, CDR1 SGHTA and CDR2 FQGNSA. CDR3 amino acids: CASSPREETGYDF. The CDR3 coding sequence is TGTGCCAGCAGCCCAAGAGAGGAGACAGGGTACGATTTT.

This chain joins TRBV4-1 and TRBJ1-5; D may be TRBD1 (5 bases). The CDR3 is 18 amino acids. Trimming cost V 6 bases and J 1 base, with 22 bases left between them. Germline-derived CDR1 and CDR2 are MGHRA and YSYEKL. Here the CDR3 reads CASRGTPPASGSNQPQHF. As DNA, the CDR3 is TGCGCCAGCAGGGGGACGCCTCCTGCCTCAGGGAGCAATCAGCCCCAGCATTTT.

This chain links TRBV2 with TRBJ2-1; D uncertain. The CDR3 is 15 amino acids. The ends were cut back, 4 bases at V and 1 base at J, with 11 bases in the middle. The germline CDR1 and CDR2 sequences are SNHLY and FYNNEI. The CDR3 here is CASSGGPVSYNEQFF. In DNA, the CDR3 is TGTGCCAGCAGTGGAGGTCCTGTATCCTACAATGAGCAGTTCTTC.

The CDR3 sequence is CASSSTGTGGASTDTQYF. DNA for the CDR3: TGTGCCAGCTCATCTACCGGGACAGGAGGAGCTAGCACAGATACGCAGTATTTT. The rearrangement uses TRBV18 and TRBJ2-3; 8 positions match TRBD1. The CDR3 has 18 residues. V shed 5 bases and J 0 bases; nucleotides not matched to a gene: 13. CDR1 and CDR2 (germline): KGHSH, LQKENI.

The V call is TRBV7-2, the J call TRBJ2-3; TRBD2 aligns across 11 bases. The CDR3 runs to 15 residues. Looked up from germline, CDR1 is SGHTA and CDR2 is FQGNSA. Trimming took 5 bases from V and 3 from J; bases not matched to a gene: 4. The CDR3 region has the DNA TGTGCCAGCAGCACACGACTAGCGGGAACAGATACGCAGTATTTT. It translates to CASSTRLAGTDTQYF. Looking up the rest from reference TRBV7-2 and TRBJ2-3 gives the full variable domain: GAGVSQSPSNKVTEKGKDVELRCDPISGHTALYWYRQSLGQGLEFLIYFQGNSAPDKSGLPSDRFSAERTGGSVSTLTIQRTQQEDSAVYLCASSTRLAGTDTQYFGPGTRLTVL.